This T cell receptor beta chain was sequenced in a study of blood T cell repertoires in COVID-19. V was cut by 7 bases and J by 4 bases, with 16 bases left in between. The CDR3 runs 14 residues. In germline, CDR1 is MNHEY, CDR2 SVGAGI. Data came from immunoSEQ multiplex PCR; TCRdb stores just in-frame clones and leaves some out. In the table there are roughly 40,000 clones, 76% of which are singletons. The chain links TRBV6-5 to TRBJ2-5, with D possibly TRBD2 on 7 matching bases. The material sequenced was peripheral blood. The TCR sequence derives from a man in his 70s with active or convalescent COVID-19. In nucleotides, the CDR3 is TGTGCCAGCATTTGGGGGGGCTCTTCAGAGACCCAGTACTTC. Its protein is CASIWGGSSETQYF.